This TCR beta chain was captured by sequencing in a study of T-cell reconstitution after alpha-beta-depleted transplantation in children. The CDR3 runs to 15 residues. The junction had 4 bases not matched to a gene; V was cut back by 4 bases and J by 1 base. The germline gives CDR1 MNHEY, CDR2 SMNVEV (reference sequence). This sample's TCRbeta library carried unique molecular identifier barcodes. TCRdb independently ran MiXCR on the PCR reads; one entry per CDR3 protein. The top ten hold around 10% of the sample, which has about 290,000 distinct CDR3 sequences, 6% to 10% seen once. This clonotype was picked up a small number of times. The antigen remains undetermined. The study, taken as a whole, reports: From newly produced T cells came most of the T-cell counts and diversity one year after transplant. At around two months after transplant, the alpha-beta T cells were reportedly derived from several hundred expanded clones that came from non-depleted graft cells. Surviving recipient cells, namely T cells and thymic progenitors, were the source of high day-60 TCRbeta diversity in some patients.

This chain connects TRBV27 to TRBJ2-3; TRBD2 matches at 8 bases. Sequences were derived from peripheral blood, sampled 360 days after TCRalphabeta/CD19-depleted stem cell transplant. This sequence originates from a female patient younger than 10 who had a stem cell transplant for Fanconi anemia, so the T cells may come from the graft donor. CDR3: CASSSPAGGTDTQYF. CDR3 sequence (DNA): TGTGCCAGCAGTTCACCAGCGGGGGGCACAGATACGCAGTATTTT.